These 20 T cell receptor beta chains came from one sample sequenced in a study of early stage breast cancer tumors. The method was immunoSEQ multiplex PCR; TCRdb's version includes in-frame clones alone and lacks a portion of them. The repertoire includes some 35,000 clones, approximately 74% of them detected once, and roughly 7% sits in the top ten. The sequencing input was blood. The source of these receptors is a person between 55 and 69 years old with breast cancer.

This rearrangement joins TRBV18 to TRBJ2-2; D gene uncertain. V dropped 3 bases and J dropped 5 bases, with 16 bases sitting between them. This CDR3 contains 16 residues. CDR1 and CDR2 (germline): KGHSH, LQKENI. The CDR3 reads CASSPRLGSSTGELFF. DNA for the CDR3: TGTGCCAGCTCACCCCGCCTGGGGTCCAGTACCGGGGAGCTGTTTTTT.

The chain carries TRBV2 and TRBJ1-5; D not resolved. This CDR3 has 19 amino acids. CDR1 and CDR2 (germline): SNHLY, FYNNEI. The V and J ends lost 5 bases and 2 bases respectively, with 25 bases between them. The CDR3 DNA is TGTGCCAGCAGTCTGGACCTACCTGGAGGTAGTTGGGGCAATCAGCCCCAGCATTTT. It encodes CASSLDLPGGSWGNQPQHF.

This clone was counted once. The J gene is TRBJ1-2, the V gene TRBV28; TRBD1 matches 7 bases. Per the germline V gene, CDR1 is MDHEN and CDR2 is SYDVKM. This CDR3 is 16 amino acids long. Trimming removed 5 bases from V and 6 bases from J; junction bases left unmatched: 15. CDR3 nucleotides: TGTGCCAGCAGTCGAGGACAGGTGCCCTCTTACGATGGCTACACCTTC. It specifies CASSRGQVPSYDGYTF.

This clone has only a few counts. The CDR3 region has the DNA TGTGCCAGCAGTGAAAGCAAGTGGAGAGAGCAGTTCTTC. As protein: CASSESKWREQFF. This chain uses TRBV6-1 with TRBJ2-1; no reliable D call. Trimming pared 2 bases from V and 10 bases from J, leaving 12 bases between. Germline CDR1 is MNHNS and CDR2 is SASEGT. The CDR3 totals 13 residues.

The chain links TRBV27 to TRBJ2-7; D possibly corresponds to TRBD1 (6 bases). CDR1 and CDR2 from the germline V gene are MNHEY and SMNVEV (reference sequence). The CDR3 contains 16 residues. Trimming cost V 2 bases and J 4 bases, with 18 bases left between them. The CDR3 loop reads CASSLLPTGFGYEQYF. DNA for the CDR3: TGTGCCAGCAGTTTACTCCCCACAGGGTTTGGGTACGAGCAGTACTTC.

The sample holds a few counts of this clone. The chain employs TRBV29-1 and TRBJ1-1; D might be TRBD1 (6 bases). The germline gives CDR1 SQVTM, CDR2 ANQGSEA. The germline V and J ends were trimmed by 2 bases and 3 bases, with 10 bases remaining between them. The CDR3 runs to 13 residues. CDR3 amino acids: CSVERGADTEAFF. The CDR3, as DNA: TGCAGCGTTGAACGGGGGGCAGACACTGAAGCTTTCTTT.

This sequence joins TRBV5-5 and TRBJ1-6, with D possibly matching TRBD1 (6 bases). The CDR3 loop spans 14 amino acids. Looked up from germline, CDR1 is SGHKS and CDR2 is YYEKEE (reference sequence). Trimming cost V 2 bases and J 7 bases, with 10 bases left between them. The CDR3 bases are TGTGCCAGCAGCTTACAGGGCGGGAATTCACCCCTCCACTTT. Residues: CASSLQGGNSPLHF.

The chain links TRBV30 to TRBJ1-2; maybe TRBD1 (5 bases). CDR1 is GTSNPN, CDR2 SVGIG, per germline (reference sequence). The ends were cut back, 4 bases at V and 7 bases at J, with 19 bases in the middle. The CDR3 has 14 amino acids. The CDR3 sequence is CAWTGRADYSGYTF. The DNA of the CDR3 is TGTGCCTGGACGGGCAGGGCGGATTACAGTGGCTACACCTTC.

J is TRBJ2-7 and V is TRBV6-5, with D uncertain. CDR1 and CDR2 from the germline V gene are MNHEY and SVGAGI. The CDR3 sequence is 15 residues long. Trimming took 2 bases from V and 0 from J, leaving 11 bases between them. This CDR3 reads CASSYGRLSSYEQYF. In DNA form, the CDR3 reads TGTGCCAGCAGTTACGGGCGACTGAGCTCCTACGAGCAGTACTTC.

This clone was seen once. This chain joins TRBV28 and TRBJ2-1, with D unclear. V dropped 6 bases and J dropped 4 bases, with 16 bases sitting between them. Germline V CDR1 and CDR2: MDHEN, SYDVKM. The CDR3 totals 15 residues. The CDR3 bases are TGTGCCAGCAGATACACTCTCGGGCGATACAATGAGCAGTTCTTC. This encodes CASRYTLGRYNEQFF.

CDR3 sequence reads: CASSSGFYEQYF. Written as DNA, the CDR3 is TGTGCCAGCAGCTCGGGTTTCTACGAGCAGTACTTC. The chain carries TRBV6-5 and TRBJ2-7, with unresolved D. CDR3 size: 12 residues. Trimming took 6 bases from V and 3 from J, leaving 9 bases between them. Germline CDR1 MNHEY, CDR2 SVGAGI.

This clone came up a few times. This rearrangement joins TRBV28 to TRBJ1-1; TRBD1 agrees at 9 bases. This CDR3 is built from 12 residues. CDR1 and CDR2 from the germline V gene are MDHEN and SYDVKM. V lost 6 bases and J lost 10; bases outside the gene matches: 6. The CDR3 sequence: CASSVRQGGAFF. In DNA form, the CDR3 reads TGTGCCAGCAGCGTCCGACAGGGGGGAGCTTTCTTT. The whole variable domain, remainder taken from reference TRBV28 and TRBJ1-1, is DVKVTQSSRYLVKRTGEKVFLECVQDMDHENMFWYRQDPGLGLRLIYFSYDVKMKEKGDIPEGYSVSREKKERFSLILESASTNQTSMYLCASSVRQGGAFFGQGTRLTVV.

The chain uses TRBV7-8 and TRBJ2-7, with a tentative D call TRBD1 (6 bases). Deletions cut 4 bases from V and 5 bases from J, with 18 bases between. Germline V gene lookup returns CDR1 SGHVS and CDR2 FQNEAQ. CDR3 length: 15 residues. CDR3 in DNA: TGTGCCAGCAGCTCACGGGACACCGGGACCCACGAGCAGTACTTC. Translated: CASSSRDTGTHEQYF.

The CDR3, as DNA: TGTGCCAGCAGGTGGAGGGGCGAGAATGGCTACACCTTC. Protein product: CASRWRGENGYTF. V and J are TRBV2 and TRBJ1-2; possible D gene TRBD1, 5 bases. Germline assignment: CDR1 SNHLY and CDR2 FYNNEI. V was clipped by 6 bases and J by 6 bases, with 14 bases between them. The CDR3 sequence is 13 residues long.

This clone was counted a single time. The chain couples TRBV9 to TRBJ2-3, with TRBD2 as a possible D gene (6 bases). The CDR3 length is 15 residues. CDR1 is SGDLS, CDR2 YYNGEE, per germline. Trimming shortened V by 10 bases and J by 2 bases, and 20 bases separated the two germline ends. The CDR3 here is CAASASGRDTDTQYF. The CDR3 nucleotides are TGTGCCGCATCAGCATCGGGGCGGGACACAGATACGCAGTATTTT.

This chain joins TRBV5-1 and TRBJ2-6; D is ambiguous. The CDR3 consists of 17 residues. CDR1 and CDR2 from the germline V gene are SGHRS and YFSETQ. Trimming left V 4 bases short and J 1 base short, with 15 bases between. The DNA of the CDR3 is TGCGCCAGCAGCCCTGTGGTCAGCCCGTCTGGGGCCAACGTCCTGACTTTC. It codes for CASSPVVSPSGANVLTF.

This chain uses TRBV6-6 with TRBJ2-7, with D perhaps TRBD1 (6 bases). Trimming cost V 10 bases and J 4 bases, with 20 bases left between them. The CDR3 length is 14 residues. CDR1 is MNHNY, CDR2 SVGAGI, per germline (reference sequence). The CDR3, as DNA: TGTGCCACCTCCCTGGACAGCGGTAGGTACGAGCAGTACTTC. Translation: CATSLDSGRYEQYF.

The chain is built from TRBV28 and TRBJ1-1; 9 bases match TRBD1. The trim removed 5 bases at V and 1 base at J, leaving 11 bases unmatched. CDR3 length: 17 residues. In germline, CDR1 is MDHEN, CDR2 SYDVKM. CDR3 in DNA: TGTGCCAGCAGTCTCCCGGGACAGGGCGGTCAGAACACTGAAGCTTTCTTT. The encoded protein is CASSLPGQGGQNTEAFF.

This clone was detected a few times. The chain has TRBV9 and TRBJ1-1, with D perhaps TRBD1 (5 bases). Germline loops: CDR1 SGDLS, CDR2 YYNGEE. This CDR3 is 15 amino acids long. V gave up 3 bases and J gave up 5 bases, with 17 bases separating them. The CDR3 protein is CASSADGTRRTEAFF. Written as DNA, the CDR3 is TGTGCCAGCAGCGCGGATGGGACCAGGAGGACTGAAGCTTTCTTT.

The chain recombines TRBV27 with TRBJ2-1, with D possibly matching TRBD2 (5 bases). The germline V and J ends were trimmed by 0 bases and 5 bases, with 11 bases remaining between them. Germline V lookup: CDR1 MNHEY, CDR2 SMNVEV (reference sequence). The CDR3 is 15 residues long. The CDR3 DNA is TGTGCCAGCAGTTTATCTTGGCTAGCTAACAATGAGCAGTTCTTC. This sequence encodes CASSLSWLANNEQFF.